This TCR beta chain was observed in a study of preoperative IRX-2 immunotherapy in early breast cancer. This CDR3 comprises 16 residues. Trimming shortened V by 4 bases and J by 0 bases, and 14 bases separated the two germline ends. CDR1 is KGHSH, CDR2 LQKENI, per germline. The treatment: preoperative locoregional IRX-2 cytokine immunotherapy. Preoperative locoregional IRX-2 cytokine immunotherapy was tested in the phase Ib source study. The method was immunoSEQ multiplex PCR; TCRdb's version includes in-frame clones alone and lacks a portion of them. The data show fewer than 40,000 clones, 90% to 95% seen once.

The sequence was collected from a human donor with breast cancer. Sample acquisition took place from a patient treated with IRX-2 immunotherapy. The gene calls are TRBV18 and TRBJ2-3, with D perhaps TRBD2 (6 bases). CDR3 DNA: TGTGCCAGCTCACGAGGAATAGGGACTAGCACAGATACGCAGTATTTT. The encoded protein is CASSRGIGTSTDTQYF.